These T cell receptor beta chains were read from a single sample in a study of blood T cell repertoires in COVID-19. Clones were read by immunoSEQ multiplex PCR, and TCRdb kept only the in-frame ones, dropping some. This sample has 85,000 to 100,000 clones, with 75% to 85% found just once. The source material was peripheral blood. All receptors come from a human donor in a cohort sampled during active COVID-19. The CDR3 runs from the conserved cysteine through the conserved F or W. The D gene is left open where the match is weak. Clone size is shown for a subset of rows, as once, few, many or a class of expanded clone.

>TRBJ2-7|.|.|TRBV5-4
TGTGCCAGCAGGAACTCCGGGGGAACCTACGAGCAGTACTTC
CASRNSGGTYEQYF
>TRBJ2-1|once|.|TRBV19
TGTGCCAGTAGTATGTTCATTCAGAAGGAGCAGTTCTTC
CASSMFIQKEQFF
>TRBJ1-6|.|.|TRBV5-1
TGCGCCAGCAGCTTGGAAGGGGTGAACAATTCACCCCTCCACTTT
CASSLEGVNNSPLHF
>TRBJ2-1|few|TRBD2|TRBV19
TGTGCCAGTACCGGGGGATGGGGGAGGGCCGGAGTTTATGAGCAGTTCTTC
CASTGGWGRAGVYEQFF
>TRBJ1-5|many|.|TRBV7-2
TGTGCCAGCAGCCCCCCGCGGGACGTGGGTAATCAGCCCCAGCATTTT
CASSPPRDVGNQPQHF
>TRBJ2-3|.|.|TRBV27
TGTGCCAGCAGTCCCCTAGTATTCGGCTCAGATACGCAGTATTTT
CASSPLVFGSDTQYF
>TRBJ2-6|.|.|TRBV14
TGTGCCAGCAGCCAACCGCTGGGGGCGCGGGGGGCCAACGTCCTGACTTTC
CASSQPLGARGANVLTF
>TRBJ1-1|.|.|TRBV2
TGTGCCAGCAGGGACACGCCATTTGGTAACACTGAAGCTTTCTTT
CASRDTPFGNTEAFF
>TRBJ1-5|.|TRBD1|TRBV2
TGTGCCAGCAGGGCGGACAGGGGGCTCGATCAGCCCCAGCATTTT
CASRADRGLDQPQHF
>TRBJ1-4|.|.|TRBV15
TGTGCCACCAGCAGAGATGAAACAGGGGAAAAACTGTTTTTT
CATSRDETGEKLFF
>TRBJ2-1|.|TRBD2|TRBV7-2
TGTGCCAGCAGCGAGGGACTACTCTCCTACAATGAGCAGTTCTTC
CASSEGLLSYNEQFF